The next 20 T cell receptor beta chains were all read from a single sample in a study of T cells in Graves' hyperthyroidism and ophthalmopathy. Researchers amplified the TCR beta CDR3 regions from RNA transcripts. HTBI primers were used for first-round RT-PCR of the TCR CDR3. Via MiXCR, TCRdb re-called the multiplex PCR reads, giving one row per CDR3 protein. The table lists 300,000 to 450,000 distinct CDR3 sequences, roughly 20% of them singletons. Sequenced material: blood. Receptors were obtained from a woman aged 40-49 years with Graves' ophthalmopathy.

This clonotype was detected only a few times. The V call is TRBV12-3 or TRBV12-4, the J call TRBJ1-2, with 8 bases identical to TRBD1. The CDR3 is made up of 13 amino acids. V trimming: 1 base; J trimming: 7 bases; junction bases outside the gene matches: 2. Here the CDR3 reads CASSLGTGLGYTF. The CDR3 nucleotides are TGTGCCAGCAGTTTAGGGACAGGGCTTGGCTACACCTTC.

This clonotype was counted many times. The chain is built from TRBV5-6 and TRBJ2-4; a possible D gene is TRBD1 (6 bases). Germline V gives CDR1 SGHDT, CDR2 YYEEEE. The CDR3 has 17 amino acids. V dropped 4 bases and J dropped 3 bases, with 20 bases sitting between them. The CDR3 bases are TGTGCCAGCAGCCGGACACTACAGGGCTGGGGCAAAAACATTCAGTACTTC. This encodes CASSRTLQGWGKNIQYF.

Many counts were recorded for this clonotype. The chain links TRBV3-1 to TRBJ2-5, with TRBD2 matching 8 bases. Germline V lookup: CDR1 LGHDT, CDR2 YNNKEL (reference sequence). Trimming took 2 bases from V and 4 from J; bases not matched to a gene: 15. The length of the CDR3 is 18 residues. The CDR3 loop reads CASSQRPGRAGGGETQYF. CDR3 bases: TGTGCCAGCAGCCAACGCCCGGGGCGGGCGGGAGGAGGAGAGACCCAGTACTTC.

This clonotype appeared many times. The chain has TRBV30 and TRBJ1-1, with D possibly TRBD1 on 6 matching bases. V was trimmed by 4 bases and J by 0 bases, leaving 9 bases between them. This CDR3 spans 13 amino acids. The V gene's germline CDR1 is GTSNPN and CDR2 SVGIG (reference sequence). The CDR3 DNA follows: TGTGCCTGGATCCGGACAGTGAACACTGAAGCTTTCTTT. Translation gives CAWIRTVNTEAFF.

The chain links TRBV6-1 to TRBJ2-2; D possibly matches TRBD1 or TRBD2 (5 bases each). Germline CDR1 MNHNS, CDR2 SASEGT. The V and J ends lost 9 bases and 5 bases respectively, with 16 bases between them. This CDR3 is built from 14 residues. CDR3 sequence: CASPTGTVTGELFF. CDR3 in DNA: TGTGCCAGTCCCACCGGGACCGTGACCGGGGAGCTGTTTTTT.

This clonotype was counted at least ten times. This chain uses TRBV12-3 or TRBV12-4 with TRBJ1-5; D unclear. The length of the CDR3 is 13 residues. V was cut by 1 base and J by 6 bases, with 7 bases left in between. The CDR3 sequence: CASSLGQFQPQHF. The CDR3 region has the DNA TGTGCCAGCAGTTTAGGCCAGTTTCAGCCCCAGCATTTT.

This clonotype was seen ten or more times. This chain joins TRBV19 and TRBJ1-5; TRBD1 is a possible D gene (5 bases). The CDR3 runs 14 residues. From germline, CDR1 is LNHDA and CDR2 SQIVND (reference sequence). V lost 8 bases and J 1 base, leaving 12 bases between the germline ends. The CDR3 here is CASGTPSSNQPQHF. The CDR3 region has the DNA TGTGCCAGTGGGACCCCAAGCAGCAATCAGCCCCAGCATTTT.

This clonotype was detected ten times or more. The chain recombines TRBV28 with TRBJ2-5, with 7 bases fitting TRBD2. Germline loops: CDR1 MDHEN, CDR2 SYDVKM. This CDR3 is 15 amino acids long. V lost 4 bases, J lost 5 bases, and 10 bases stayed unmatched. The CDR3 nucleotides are TGTGCCAGCAGTTCCCCATCAGCGGGAAGCGAGACCCAGTACTTC. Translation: CASSSPSAGSETQYF.

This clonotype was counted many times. The CDR3 bases are TGTGCCAGCAGCCCACCCAGGACTAGCGGTTACGAGCAGTACTTC. It specifies CASSPPRTSGYEQYF. The chain joins TRBV3-1 to TRBJ2-7, with TRBD2 matching 10 bases. The germline CDR1 and CDR2 sequences are LGHDT and YNNKEL (reference sequence). The CDR3 sequence is 15 residues long. The V gene end was trimmed by 4 bases and the J gene end by 4 bases; junction bases not matched to a gene: 7.

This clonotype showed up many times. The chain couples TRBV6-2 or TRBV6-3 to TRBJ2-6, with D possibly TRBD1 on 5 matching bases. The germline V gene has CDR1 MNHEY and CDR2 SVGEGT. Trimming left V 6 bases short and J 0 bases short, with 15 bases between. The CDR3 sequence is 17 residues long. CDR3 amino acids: CASSQGLSPSGANVLTF. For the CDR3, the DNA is TGTGCCAGCAGCCAGGGTCTAAGTCCCTCTGGGGCCAACGTCCTGACTTTC.

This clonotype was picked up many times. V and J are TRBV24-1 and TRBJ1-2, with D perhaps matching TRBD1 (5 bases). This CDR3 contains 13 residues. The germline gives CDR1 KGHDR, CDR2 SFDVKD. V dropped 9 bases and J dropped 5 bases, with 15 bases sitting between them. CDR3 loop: CATRVRGRYGYTF. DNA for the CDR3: TGTGCCACCCGTGTGAGGGGCAGGTATGGCTACACCTTC.

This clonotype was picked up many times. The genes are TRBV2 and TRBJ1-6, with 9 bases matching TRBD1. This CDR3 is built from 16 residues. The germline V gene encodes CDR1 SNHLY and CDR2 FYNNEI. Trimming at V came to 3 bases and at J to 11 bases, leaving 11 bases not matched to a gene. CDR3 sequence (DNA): TGTGCCAGCAGTGATTCACGACAGGGGGTACGAACACCCCTCCACTTT. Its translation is CASSDSRQGVRTPLHF.

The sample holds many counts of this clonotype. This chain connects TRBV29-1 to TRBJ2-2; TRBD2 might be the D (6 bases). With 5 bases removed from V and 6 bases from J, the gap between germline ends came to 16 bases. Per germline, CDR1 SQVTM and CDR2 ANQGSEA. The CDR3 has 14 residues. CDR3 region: CSVRGESWAGELFF. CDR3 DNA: TGCAGCGTTCGCGGGGAGTCTTGGGCCGGGGAGCTGTTTTTT.

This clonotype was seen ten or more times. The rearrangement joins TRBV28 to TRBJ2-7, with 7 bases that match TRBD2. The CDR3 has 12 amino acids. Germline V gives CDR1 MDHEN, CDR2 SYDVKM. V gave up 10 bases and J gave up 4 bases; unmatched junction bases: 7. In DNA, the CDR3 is TGTGCCACCGGACTAGGAGGATACGAGCAGTACTTC. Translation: CATGLGGYEQYF.

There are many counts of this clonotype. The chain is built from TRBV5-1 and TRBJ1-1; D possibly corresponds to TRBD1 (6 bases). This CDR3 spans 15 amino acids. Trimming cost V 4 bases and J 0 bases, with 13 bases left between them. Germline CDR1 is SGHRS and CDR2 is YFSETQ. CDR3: CASSGLQGLNTEAFF. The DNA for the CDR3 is TGCGCCAGCAGCGGGCTACAGGGACTGAACACTGAAGCTTTCTTT. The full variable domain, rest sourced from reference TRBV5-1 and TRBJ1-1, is KAGVTQTPRYLIKTRGQQVTLSCSPISGHRSVSWYQQTPGQGLQFLFEYFSETQRNKGNFPGRFSGRQFSNSRSEMNVSTLELGDSALYLCASSGLQGLNTEAFFGQGTRLTVV.

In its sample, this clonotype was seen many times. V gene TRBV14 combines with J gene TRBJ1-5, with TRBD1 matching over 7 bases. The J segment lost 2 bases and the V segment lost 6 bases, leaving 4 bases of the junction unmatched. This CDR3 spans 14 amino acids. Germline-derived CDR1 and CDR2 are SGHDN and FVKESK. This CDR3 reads CASSHRGRNQPQHF. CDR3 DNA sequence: TGTGCCAGCAGTCACAGGGGACGCAATCAGCCCCAGCATTTT.

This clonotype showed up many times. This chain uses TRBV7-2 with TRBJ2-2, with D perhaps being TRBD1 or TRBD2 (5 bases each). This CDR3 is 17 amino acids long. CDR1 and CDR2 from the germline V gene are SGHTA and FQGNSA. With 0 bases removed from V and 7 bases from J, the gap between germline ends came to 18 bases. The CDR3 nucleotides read TGTGCCAGCAGCTTAGCATGGGACCTTTTTTCGGGCGGGGAGCTGTTTTTT. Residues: CASSLAWDLFSGGELFF. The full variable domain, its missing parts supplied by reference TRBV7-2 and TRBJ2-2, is GAGVSQSPSNKVTEKGKDVELRCDPISGHTALYWYRQSLGQGLEFLIYFQGNSAPDKSGLPSDRFSAERTGGSVSTLTIQRTQQEDSAVYLCASSLAWDLFSGGELFFGEGSRLTVL.

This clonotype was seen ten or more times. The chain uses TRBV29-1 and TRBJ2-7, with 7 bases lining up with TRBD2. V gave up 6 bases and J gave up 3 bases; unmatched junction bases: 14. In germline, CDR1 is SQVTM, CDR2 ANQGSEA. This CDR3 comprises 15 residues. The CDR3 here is CSVVNPRGDGYEQYF. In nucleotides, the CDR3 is TGCAGCGTCGTGAACCCACGGGGGGACGGCTACGAGCAGTACTTC.

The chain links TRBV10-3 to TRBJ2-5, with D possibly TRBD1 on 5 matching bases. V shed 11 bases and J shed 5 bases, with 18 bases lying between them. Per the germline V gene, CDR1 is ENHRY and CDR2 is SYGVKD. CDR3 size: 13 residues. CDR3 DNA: TGTGCCTCTGGGGCGGAGATTTGGGAGACCCAGTACTTC. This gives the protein CASGAEIWETQYF.

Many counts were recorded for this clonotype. CDR3 region: CASSAGTSGITYEQYF. The CDR3 nucleotides are TGTGCCAGCAGTGCAGGGACAAGCGGCATTACCTACGAGCAGTACTTC. The chain links TRBV6-1 to TRBJ2-7; TRBD1 might be the D (6 bases). CDR1 is MNHNS and CDR2 is SASEGT in the germline V gene. The CDR3 spans 16 residues. The V end was cut by 4 bases, the J end by 2 bases, with 18 bases between.